These T cell receptor beta chains were read from a single sample in a study of regulatory T cells in long-lasting Graves disease. TCRdb ran MiXCR on the multiplex PCR reads and lists one entry per CDR3 protein. The repertoire consists of a few hundred thousand distinct CDR3 sequences, with 15% occurring once and the leading ten covering roughly 7.7%. The same specimen was also included in a second study, on T cells in Graves' hyperthyroidism and ophthalmopathy.

The sequencing here drew on peripheral blood mononuclear cells (PBMCs), taken at new diagnosis, from a patient treated with antithyroid drugs. The receptors were gathered from a woman between 40 and 50 years old with Graves disease. CDR3s leave out the opening cysteine and the closing phenylalanine or tryptophan. Each record gives: CDR3 protein, V gene, J gene.

CDR3: ASSDVAGVLNEQF; V: TRBV6-1; J: TRBJ2-1
CDR3: ASSVEVGSPLTEAF; V: TRBV9; J: TRBJ1-1
CDR3: SAILPNNEQF; V: TRBV20-1; J: TRBJ2-1
CDR3: ASSPGGADNSPLH; V: TRBV18; J: TRBJ1-6
CDR3: ASSETSGKETQY; V: TRBV10-1; J: TRBJ2-5
CDR3: ASSSGVYNEQF; V: TRBV11-3; J: TRBJ2-1
CDR3: ASSLTGTGGQPQH; V: TRBV27; J: TRBJ1-5
CDR3: ASSSYLTDTQY; V: TRBV7-8; J: TRBJ2-3
CDR3: ASSLGAGYY; V: TRBV7-6; J: TRBJ2-5
CDR3: ASSVLAGSGSYNEQF; V: TRBV28; J: TRBJ2-1
CDR3: ASSLPGNEQF; V: TRBV7-2; J: TRBJ2-1
CDR3: ASTLSRRGQETQY; V: TRBV6-2/TRBV6-3; J: TRBJ2-5
CDR3: AISTGGQETQY; V: TRBV10-3; J: TRBJ2-5
CDR3: SASKRQLYEQY; V: TRBV20-1; J: TRBJ2-7
CDR3: ASSGPEGAYNEQF; V: TRBV9; J: TRBJ2-1
CDR3: SAFSGTGVNGYT; V: TRBV20-1; J: TRBJ1-2
CDR3: ASSEFRMTEAF; V: TRBV6-2/TRBV6-3; J: TRBJ1-1
CDR3: SASGGRVDQPQH; V: TRBV20-1; J: TRBJ1-5
CDR3: ASSPAGGETQY; V: TRBV18; J: TRBJ2-5
CDR3: SVESTPGGDEQY; V: TRBV29-1; J: TRBJ2-7
CDR3: ASSPTPRPPGTGELF; V: TRBV18; J: TRBJ2-2
CDR3: ASSYSTDGTDSTDTQY; V: TRBV6-5; J: TRBJ2-3
CDR3: ASSHSGVLAVGTNTGELF; V: TRBV11-2; J: TRBJ2-2
CDR3: ASSLVGTGHEQF; V: TRBV7-7; J: TRBJ2-1
CDR3: ASSPKTSEYQETQY; V: TRBV4-2; J: TRBJ2-5
CDR3: ASSQDHGMGQF; V: TRBV14; J: TRBJ2-1
CDR3: ASSLIGGSTDTQY; V: TRBV7-3; J: TRBJ2-3
CDR3: ASGQGAHEGNTGELF; V: TRBV2; J: TRBJ2-2
CDR3: ATSDLRPANTGELF; V: TRBV24-1; J: TRBJ2-2